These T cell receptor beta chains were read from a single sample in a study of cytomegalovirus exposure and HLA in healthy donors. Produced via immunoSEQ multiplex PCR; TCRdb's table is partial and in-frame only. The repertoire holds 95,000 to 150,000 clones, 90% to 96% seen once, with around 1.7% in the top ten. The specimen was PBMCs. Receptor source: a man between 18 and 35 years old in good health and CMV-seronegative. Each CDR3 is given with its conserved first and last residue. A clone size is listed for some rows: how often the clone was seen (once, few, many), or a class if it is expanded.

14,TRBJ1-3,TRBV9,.,CASSVAGSGNTIYF
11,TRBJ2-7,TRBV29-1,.,CSGQGRYEQYF
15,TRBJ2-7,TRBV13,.,CASSLGGGTEGEQYF
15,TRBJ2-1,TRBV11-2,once,CASSLLYSGRDEQFF
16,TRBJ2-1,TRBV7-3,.,CASSLVGSASYNEQFF
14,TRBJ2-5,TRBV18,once,CASSPRLLQETQYF
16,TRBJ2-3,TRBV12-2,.,CASRPSPGKSTDTQYF
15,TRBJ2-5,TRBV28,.,CASSTATGGQETQYF
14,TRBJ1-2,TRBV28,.,CASSLRGTAYGYTF
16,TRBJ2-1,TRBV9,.,CASSALTGLAGNEQFF
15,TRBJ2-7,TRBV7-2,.,CASSLDSGQGYEQYF
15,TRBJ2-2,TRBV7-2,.,CASSNDSPLIPELFF
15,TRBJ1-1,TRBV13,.,CASSLGSGGGAVPVF
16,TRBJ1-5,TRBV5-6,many,CASSLASPGSNQPQHF
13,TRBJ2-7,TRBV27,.,CASSLSRASEQYF
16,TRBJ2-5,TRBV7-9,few,CASELGLAGERETQYF
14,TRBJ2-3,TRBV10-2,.,CASSGDSSTDTQYF
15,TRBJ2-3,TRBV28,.,CASSPVEGATDTQYF
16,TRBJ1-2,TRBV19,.,CASTYEADTSNYGYTF
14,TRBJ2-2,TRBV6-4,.,CASSDSPNTGELFF
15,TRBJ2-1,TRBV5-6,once,CASSLATGWLNEQFF
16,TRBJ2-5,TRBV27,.,CASSLGNSGRGETQYF
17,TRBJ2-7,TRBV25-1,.,CASSEYKVGGGIYEQYF
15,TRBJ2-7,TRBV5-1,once,CASSLTGVDTYEQYF